The 17 T cell receptor beta chains in this list originate from one sample, sequenced in a study of T cells after yellow fever vaccination. TCRdb called the 5' RACE reads again in MiXCR, with one record for every CDR3 protein. The data contain 310,000 or so distinct CDR3 sequences, less than 4.5% of them singletons. The input for sequencing was PBMCs, taken on the day of the yellow fever booster vaccination. The receptors originated from a man aged 18 to 29 who received the YFV17D yellow fever vaccine.

This clonotype was detected only a few times. The chain joins TRBV3-1 to TRBJ1-1, with D hard to call. The germline V and J ends were trimmed by 1 base and 1 base, with 10 bases remaining between them. CDR3 length: 15 residues. CDR1 and CDR2 (germline): LGHDT, YNNKEL (reference sequence). Written as DNA, the CDR3 is TGTGCCAGCAGCCAAGGGGGAGTGGGGAACACTGAAGCTTTCTTT. Protein: CASSQGGVGNTEAFF.

The chain is built from TRBV7-2 and TRBJ1-3; D uncertain. Germline V gene sequence: CDR1 SGHTA, CDR2 FQGNSA. V lost 0 bases to trimming and J lost 0 bases, with 6 bases between them. CDR3 length: 15 residues. CDR3 DNA: TGTGCCAGCAGCTTAGCATCGGGCTCTGGAAACACCATATATTTT. It specifies CASSLASGSGNTIYF.

This clonotype showed up many times. The V and J genes are TRBV7-8 and TRBJ2-3; D assignment may be TRBD1 or TRBD2 (6 bases each). The CDR3 is 17 amino acids. Trimming removed 3 bases at V and 3 bases at J, with 19 bases between. Germline loops: CDR1 SGHVS, CDR2 FQNEAQ. The CDR3 nucleotides are TGTGCCAGCAGCTTTATCGACAGGACGGGGAGGACAGATACGCAGTATTTT. Encoded protein: CASSFIDRTGRTDTQYF.

This clonotype was observed at least ten times. V gene TRBV3-1 combines with J gene TRBJ2-6; 10 bases map to TRBD2. From germline, CDR1 is LGHDT and CDR2 YNNKEL (reference sequence). Trimming removed 5 bases from V and 0 bases from J; junction bases left unmatched: 7. CDR3 size: 18 residues. The DNA for the CDR3 is TGTGCCAGCAGCTCCCCTAGCGGGGGTCACTCTGGGGCCAACGTCCTGACTTTC. Its translation: CASSSPSGGHSGANVLTF.

V usage is TRBV7-9 and J usage is TRBJ2-1, with unresolved D. Between the trimmed V and J ends, which lost 5 bases and 7 bases, there was a span of 12 bases. The germline V gene encodes CDR1 SEHNR and CDR2 FQNEAQ (reference sequence). The CDR3 covers 13 residues. The CDR3 spells CASSRLGENEQFF. CDR3 DNA: TGTGCCAGCAGCCGGCTCGGAGAGAATGAGCAGTTCTTC.

This clonotype was counted ten times or more. This chain connects TRBV5-1 to TRBJ2-1, with D possibly matching TRBD1 (6 bases). Germline-derived CDR1 and CDR2 are SGHRS and YFSETQ. This CDR3 is 15 amino acids long. V was pared by 4 bases and J by 4 bases, with 15 bases between. The CDR3: CASSPPQGLYNEQFF. In DNA, the CDR3 is TGCGCCAGCAGCCCGCCGCAGGGGCTGTACAATGAGCAGTTCTTC.

In this sample, this clonotype turned up a few times. J is TRBJ1-2 and V is TRBV9; TRBD1 is a possible D gene (6 bases). Per the germline V gene, CDR1 is SGDLS and CDR2 is YYNGEE. The CDR3 totals 14 residues. Trimming removed 4 bases from V and 3 bases from J, with 13 bases in between. CDR3 in amino acids: CASSPQAGDYGYTF. The CDR3 DNA is TGTGCCAGCAGCCCACAAGCAGGGGACTATGGCTACACCTTC.

This clonotype was detected a few times. The chain employs TRBV12-3 or TRBV12-4 and TRBJ2-7, with D perhaps TRBD1 (6 bases). V was pared by 1 base and J by 5 bases, with 15 bases between. The CDR3 runs 15 residues. In nucleotides, the CDR3 is TGTGCCAGCAGTTTAGGCAACAGGGTCTTCGACGAGCAGTACGTC. Translation: CASSLGNRVFDEQYV.

V is TRBV11-2 and J is TRBJ2-1, with TRBD1 matching over 9 bases. The germline V gene encodes CDR1 SGHAT and CDR2 FQNNGV. The CDR3 has 15 amino acids. The J segment lost 6 bases and the V segment lost 1 base, leaving 4 bases of the junction unmatched. In DNA, the CDR3 is TGTGCCAGCAGCTTAGGGGGACAGGGTGGCAATGAGCAGTTCTTC. It encodes CASSLGGQGGNEQFF.

This clonotype was seen a handful of times. The chain employs TRBV19 and TRBJ1-2, with TRBD1 matching 9 bases. CDR1 and CDR2 (germline): LNHDA, SQIVND (reference sequence). Losses at the gene ends were 4 bases for V and 3 bases for J; bases not matched to a gene: 15. The CDR3 covers 18 residues. In nucleotides, the CDR3 is TGTGCCAGTAGTACCCGGACAGGGGACTACACGAATCACTATGGCTACACCTTC. Translation: CASSTRTGDYTNHYGYTF.

This clonotype was observed many times. The V gene is TRBV4-1, the J gene TRBJ2-1, with D possibly TRBD2 on 6 matching bases. The CDR3 consists of 16 residues. Germline V CDR1 and CDR2: MGHRA, YSYEKL. Trimming took 2 bases from V and 2 from J, leaving 13 bases between them. CDR3 sequence: CASSQPTGSPYNEQFF. CDR3 DNA: TGCGCCAGCAGCCAACCTACCGGGAGTCCCTACAATGAGCAGTTCTTC.

In this sample, this clonotype turned up many times. The chain couples TRBV7-2 to TRBJ2-5; TRBD1 aligns across 9 bases. V lost 0 bases, J lost 7 bases, and 15 bases stayed unmatched. Germline V gene data show CDR1 as SGHTA and CDR2 as FQGNSA. The CDR3 runs to 18 residues. The CDR3 DNA reads as TGTGCCAGCAGCTTAGCGCCCAGCCCCGGACAGGGGATGGGGACCCAGTACTTC. Amino acid sequence: CASSLAPSPGQGMGTQYF.

This clonotype occurred a few times. The genes are TRBV5-6 and TRBJ2-7; TRBD2 agrees at 7 bases. Trimming at V came to 3 bases and at J to 0 bases, leaving 6 bases not matched to a gene. This CDR3 region has 15 residues. Per the germline V gene, CDR1 is SGHDT and CDR2 is YYEEEE. CDR3 bases: TGTGCCAGCAGCTCGCCGGGACTACGCTCCTACGAGCAGTACGTC. It translates to CASSSPGLRSYEQYV.

This clonotype was seen at least ten times. The V and J genes are TRBV2 and TRBJ2-7, with 8 bases identical to TRBD1. Germline V lookup: CDR1 SNHLY, CDR2 FYNNEI. The CDR3 is made up of 14 amino acids. The trim removed 2 bases at V and 2 bases at J, leaving 2 bases unmatched. The CDR3, as DNA: TGTGCCAGCAGTGAACAGGGGGCGACCTACGAGCAGTACGTC. Its protein is CASSEQGATYEQYV.

Ten or more counts support this clonotype. The chain employs TRBV2 and TRBJ1-2; D remains unclear. The CDR3 length is 12 residues. From germline, CDR1 is SNHLY and CDR2 FYNNEI. Trimming shortened V by 7 bases and J by 4 bases, and 10 bases separated the two germline ends. The CDR3 DNA follows: TGTGCCAGCACGGAGGAGGGCTATGGCTACACCTTC. Protein sequence: CASTEEGYGYTF.

The rearrangement links TRBV6-6 to TRBJ1-4; D gene unclear. Trimming shortened V by 7 bases and J by 3 bases, and 9 bases separated the two germline ends. Germline assignment: CDR1 MNHNY and CDR2 SVGAGI (reference sequence). CDR3 length equals 13 residues. The DNA of the CDR3 is TGTGCCAGCATGGAAAGCGCTAATGAAAAACTGTTTTTT. It is translated as CASMESANEKLFF.

At least ten counts were recorded for this clonotype. V and J are TRBV5-1 and TRBJ2-5; D is possibly TRBD2 (5 bases). The germline CDR1 and CDR2 sequences are SGHRS and YFSETQ. The CDR3 sequence is 16 residues long. Trimming took off 0 bases at V and 4 bases at J, with 16 bases between the two ends. This chain's CDR3 is CASSLVTFSAGETQYF. CDR3 DNA sequence: TGCGCCAGCAGCTTGGTAACTTTCAGCGCGGGAGAGACCCAGTACTTC.